This TCR beta chain was obtained from a study of CD8+CD57+ T cells in acquired aplastic anemia. Those patients picked for sequencing had displayed CD8+CD57+ cell expansion on flow cytometry. The study profiled TCR beta VDJ and CDR3 using genomic DNA as template. TCRdb independently ran MiXCR on the reads; one entry per CDR3 protein. The sample includes about 160,000 distinct CDR3 sequences, 65% to 75% of them seen just once. Sequences were obtained from sorted CD4+, CD8+, or CD8+CD57+ T cells (not recorded which) from PBMCs. This TCR was recovered from a human donor with aplastic anemia.

CDR3 sequence reads: CASSDGQGNTDTQFF. In nucleotides, the CDR3 is TGTGCCAGCAGTGACGGACAGGGGAACACAGATACGCAGTTCTTC. The chain employs TRBV6-4 and TRBJ2-1, with 9 bases matching TRBD1. V trimming: 2 bases; J trimming: 12 bases; junction bases outside the gene matches: 11. CDR1 is MRHNA, CDR2 SNTAGT, per germline. This CDR3 region has 15 residues.